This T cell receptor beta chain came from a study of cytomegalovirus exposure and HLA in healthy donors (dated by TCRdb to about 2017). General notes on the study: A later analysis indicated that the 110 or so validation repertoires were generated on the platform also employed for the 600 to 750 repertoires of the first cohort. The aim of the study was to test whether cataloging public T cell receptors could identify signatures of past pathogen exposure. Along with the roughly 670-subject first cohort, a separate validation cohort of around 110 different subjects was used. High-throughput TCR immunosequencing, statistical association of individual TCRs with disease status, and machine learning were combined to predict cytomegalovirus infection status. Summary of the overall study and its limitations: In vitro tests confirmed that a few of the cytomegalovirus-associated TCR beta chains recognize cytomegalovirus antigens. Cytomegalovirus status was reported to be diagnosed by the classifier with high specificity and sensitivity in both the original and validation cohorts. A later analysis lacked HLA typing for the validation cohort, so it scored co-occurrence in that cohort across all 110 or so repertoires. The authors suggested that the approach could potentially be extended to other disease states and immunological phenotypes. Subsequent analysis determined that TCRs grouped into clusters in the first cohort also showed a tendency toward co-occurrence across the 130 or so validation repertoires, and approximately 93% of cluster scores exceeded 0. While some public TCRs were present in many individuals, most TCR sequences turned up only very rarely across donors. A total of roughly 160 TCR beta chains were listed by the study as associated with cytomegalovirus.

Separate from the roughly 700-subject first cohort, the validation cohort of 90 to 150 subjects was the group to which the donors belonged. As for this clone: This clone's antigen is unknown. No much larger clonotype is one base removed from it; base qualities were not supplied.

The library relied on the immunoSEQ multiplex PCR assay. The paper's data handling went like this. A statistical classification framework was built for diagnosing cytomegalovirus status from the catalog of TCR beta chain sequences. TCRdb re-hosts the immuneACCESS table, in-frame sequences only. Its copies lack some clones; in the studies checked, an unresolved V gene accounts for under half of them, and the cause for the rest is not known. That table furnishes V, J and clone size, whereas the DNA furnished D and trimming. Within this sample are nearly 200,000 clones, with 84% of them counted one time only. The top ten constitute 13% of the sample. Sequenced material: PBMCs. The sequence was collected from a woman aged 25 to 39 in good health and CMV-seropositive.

Here the CDR3 is given as CASSRRPGSSYYEQYF. The DNA reads as follows: TGCGCCAGCAGTCGTCGCCCGGGATCTTCTTACTACGAGCAGTACTTC. Recombination linked TRBV10-1 to TRBJ2-7, with a tentative D gene TRBD2 over 5 matching bases. The V end loses 5 bases and the J end loses 3 bases, and a stretch of 20 bases separates them. CDR1 is given as WNHNN and CDR2 as SYGVQD, both from the germline V gene (reference sequence). Including the terminal cysteine and phenylalanine, the CDR3 comprises 16 residues. Only the CDR3 part of the read is kept: 48 bases, read in frame from the first base.